Each of the 12 T cell receptor beta chains below was sequenced from the same sample in a study of shared clonotypes between healthy human individuals. Assay used: immunoSEQ multiplex PCR; TCRdb lists only in-frame clones, some missing. The top ten hold around 0.25% of the sample, which has 800,000 to 950,000 clones, about 96% seen once. Naive CD8 cells, CD45RO-negative and positively selected for CCR7, excluded terminally differentiated effector memory CD45RA+ cells. The sample comprised naive CD8+ T cells sorted from blood. The source of these receptors is a man younger than 45 in good health.

As concerns this clone: One junction end does not reproduce the germline sequence, and a read error may be involved. The chain joins TRBV11-2 to TRBJ2-7; 7 nucleotides agree with TRBD1. Germline CDR1 reads SGHAT; CDR2 reads FQNNGV. The CDR3 totals 11 residues. CDR3 nucleotides: TGTGCCAGCAGCTTCACAGGGGTTAGGGACTTC. The encoded protein is CASSFTGVRDF.

The chain employs TRBV15 and TRBJ2-1, with D perhaps given as TRBD1 or TRBD2 (5 bases each). Germline V gene lookup returns CDR1 LNHNV and CDR2 YYDKDF (reference sequence). Trimming took 1 base from V and 6 from J, leaving 10 bases between them. This CDR3 spans 14 amino acids. CDR3 sequence (DNA): TGTGCCACCAGCAGAGGGGGGAAGGTCAATGAGCAGTTCTTC. This gives the protein CATSRGGKVNEQFF.

The V and J genes are TRBV18 and TRBJ2-7, with 7 bases lining up with TRBD1. Germline-derived CDR1 and CDR2 are KGHSH and LQKENI. The V and J ends lost 3 bases and 5 bases, in that order; junction bases with no gene match: 4. The CDR3 runs to 13 residues. The DNA of the CDR3 is TGTGCCAGCTCACCGGGACAGATCCACGAGCAGTACTTC. Translated, it gives CASSPGQIHEQYF.

The chain has TRBV5-1 and TRBJ2-2; 13 bases fit TRBD2. The germline V gene has CDR1 SGHRS and CDR2 YFSETQ. The trim removed 4 bases at V and 6 bases at J, leaving 6 bases unmatched. This CDR3 is 16 amino acids long. The DNA for the CDR3 is TGCGCCAGCAGCGGGGGACTAGCGGGAAGAGCCGGGGAGCTGTTTTTT. As protein: CASSGGLAGRAGELFF.

The rearrangement uses TRBV7-9 and TRBJ2-1, with no clear D. V was clipped by 1 base and J by 2 bases, with 12 bases between them. The CDR3 has 16 amino acids. Germline V gene lookup returns CDR1 SEHNR and CDR2 FQNEAQ (reference sequence). This CDR3 reads CASSLVLSTTYNEQFF. As DNA, the CDR3 is TGTGCCAGCAGCTTAGTTTTGTCTACCACCTACAATGAGCAGTTCTTC.

This clone has just one count. V usage is TRBV27 and J usage is TRBJ2-5, with a weak D call TRBD1 (6 bases). This CDR3 region has 15 residues. Germline loops: CDR1 MNHEY, CDR2 SMNVEV (reference sequence). The V end lost 5 bases, the J end lost 7 bases, and 20 bases lay between the germline ends. CDR3 DNA sequence: TGTGCCAGCAGTCCGGACGAGGGACCAGGGGTGACCCAGTACTTC. Amino acid sequence: CASSPDEGPGVTQYF.

CDR3 nucleotide sequence: TGCGCCAGCAGCCAAGCCTCTAACTATGGCTACACCTTC. Translation gives CASSQASNYGYTF. The J gene is TRBJ1-2, the V gene TRBV4-1; D unclear. Germline loops: CDR1 MGHRA, CDR2 YSYEKL. There are 13 residues in the CDR3. V was cut by 1 base and J by 0 bases, with 3 bases left in between.

As DNA, the CDR3 is TGTGCCAGCAGCCCACCCCAGTCAGACTACGAGCAGTACTTC. Amino acids: CASSPPQSDYEQYF. This chain connects TRBV9 to TRBJ2-7, with unresolved D. Germline CDR1 reads SGDLS; CDR2 reads YYNGEE. The CDR3 consists of 14 residues. The V end lost 4 bases, the J end lost 3 bases, and 14 bases lay between the germline ends.

To note about this clone: One end of the junction fails to match germline, which may point to a read error. V usage is TRBV14 and J usage is TRBJ2-1; 8 bases are a match to TRBD2. In germline, CDR1 is SGHDN, CDR2 FVKESK. This CDR3 spans 15 amino acids. The CDR3 DNA is TGTGCCAGCAGCCCCGTCCGGGGGGGCTACCATGAGCAGTTCTTC. Amino acids: CASSPVRGGYHEQFF.

This clone came up once. The chain combines TRBV4-1 with TRBJ2-1; TRBD1 agrees at 8 bases. The germline V gene has CDR1 MGHRA and CDR2 YSYEKL. V was pared by 4 bases and J by 3 bases, with 8 bases of the junction left unmatched. This CDR3 is built from 16 residues. CDR3 DNA sequence: TGCGCCAGCAGCCGGGAGTCAGGACAGGGCTACAATGAGCAGTTCTTC. Protein product: CASSRESGQGYNEQFF.

V gene TRBV4-1 combines with J gene TRBJ1-1; a weak D match, TRBD1 (6 bases). This CDR3 has 15 residues. CDR1 is MGHRA, CDR2 YSYEKL, per germline. V was pared by 8 bases and J by 0 bases, with 16 bases between. In nucleotides, the CDR3 is TGCGCCAGCGCACAGGGTATGAACTTGAACACTGAAGCTTTCTTT. Translation gives CASAQGMNLNTEAFF.

The rearrangement uses TRBV11-2 and TRBJ2-3; 7 nucleotides line up with TRBD2. This CDR3 spans 15 amino acids. J was trimmed by 6 bases and V by 6 bases; bases with no gene match: 12. Germline V lookup: CDR1 SGHAT, CDR2 FQNNGV. The CDR3 protein is CASRGGLGRADTQYF. Written as DNA, the CDR3 is TGTGCCAGCAGGGGTGGTTTGGGGAGGGCCGATACGCAGTATTTT.